Listed below are T cell receptor beta chains from one sample, sequenced in a study of T-cell memory formation after mild COVID-19. TCRdb re-analysed the 5' RACE reads in MiXCR, keeping a single row per CDR3 protein. The repertoire holds about 49,000 distinct CDR3 sequences, with 25% to 35% as singletons. The sample comprised PBMCs or a T cell subset sorted from them (not recorded which). These receptors were taken from a man between 18 and 35 years old who had mild COVID-19 (a few samples of this study predate the infection). Cell type and time point are not known. CDR3s include the opening cysteine and the closing phenylalanine or tryptophan. D genes are given only for firm matches. Rows give clone size only sometimes, using once, few, many, or a class for an expanded clone.

d_call: -; cdr3_length: 12; clone_size: -; v_call: TRBV27; j_call: TRBJ2-7; cdr3_nt: TGTGCCAGCGGCTCGGGGGTCTACGAGCAGTACTTC; cdr3_aa: CASGSGVYEQYF
d_call: -; cdr3_length: 15; clone_size: -; v_call: TRBV9; j_call: TRBJ1-2; cdr3_nt: TGTGCCAGCAGCGCGTCACAGGACACACACCATGGCTACACCTTC; cdr3_aa: CASSASQDTHHGYTF
d_call: -; cdr3_length: 16; clone_size: few; v_call: TRBV9; j_call: TRBJ2-3; cdr3_nt: TGTGCCAGCAGCGCCCCGGACAGATCGAGCACAGATACGCAGTATTTT; cdr3_aa: CASSAPDRSSTDTQYF
d_call: TRBD1; cdr3_length: 17; clone_size: few; v_call: TRBV7-9; j_call: TRBJ2-1; cdr3_nt: TGTGCCAGCACTCTAAGAGGGACAGGGAGGTTGGACAATGAGCAGTTCTTC; cdr3_aa: CASTLRGTGRLDNEQFF
d_call: -; cdr3_length: 15; clone_size: -; v_call: TRBV4-3; j_call: TRBJ2-7; cdr3_nt: TGCGCCAGCAGCCAAGTTGCCATCCCCTCCTACGAGCAGTACTTC; cdr3_aa: CASSQVAIPSYEQYF
d_call: TRBD2; cdr3_length: 17; clone_size: few; v_call: TRBV7-9; j_call: TRBJ2-3; cdr3_nt: TGTGCCAGCAGCTTACGCTCTAGCGGGGGGGGCCCATATACGCAGTATTTT; cdr3_aa: CASSLRSSGGGPYTQYF
d_call: -; cdr3_length: 17; clone_size: few; v_call: TRBV19; j_call: TRBJ2-6; cdr3_nt: TGTGCCAGTAGTAATTGGGAGCGGAGCTCTGGGGCCAACGTCCTGACTTTC; cdr3_aa: CASSNWERSSGANVLTF
d_call: TRBD2; cdr3_length: 14; clone_size: few; v_call: TRBV20-1; j_call: TRBJ2-7; cdr3_nt: TGCAGTGCTCGTGAGCGGGGAAAAACCTACGAGCAGTACTTC; cdr3_aa: CSARERGKTYEQYF
d_call: -; cdr3_length: 14; clone_size: -; v_call: TRBV25-1; j_call: TRBJ2-7; cdr3_nt: TGTGCCAGCAGTGAATTCTCAGGTGCCTACGAGCAGTACTTC; cdr3_aa: CASSEFSGAYEQYF
d_call: TRBD1; cdr3_length: 16; clone_size: -; v_call: TRBV11-2; j_call: TRBJ2-3; cdr3_nt: TGTGCCAGCAGCTTATTTTGGGACAGTGACACAGATACGCAGTATTTT; cdr3_aa: CASSLFWDSDTDTQYF
d_call: -; cdr3_length: 13; clone_size: -; v_call: TRBV29-1; j_call: TRBJ1-2; cdr3_nt: TGCAGCGTGGCCCCGGGGTTGGACTATGGCTACACCTTC; cdr3_aa: CSVAPGLDYGYTF
d_call: TRBD2; cdr3_length: 18; clone_size: -; v_call: TRBV9; j_call: TRBJ2-3; cdr3_nt: TGTGCCAGCAGCGGATCCGGGACTAGCGGGGGTTTCACAGATACGCAGTATTTT; cdr3_aa: CASSGSGTSGGFTDTQYF
d_call: TRBD1; cdr3_length: 16; clone_size: few; v_call: TRBV6-5; j_call: TRBJ1-2; cdr3_nt: TGTGCCAGCAGTGAGAGTGCCAGGGGGCGAGTCGATGGCTACACCTTC; cdr3_aa: CASSESARGRVDGYTF
d_call: -; cdr3_length: 12; clone_size: few; v_call: TRBV12-3/TRBV12-4; j_call: TRBJ2-7; cdr3_nt: TGTGCCAGCAGTTCCGACCCTTACGAGCAGTACTTC; cdr3_aa: CASSSDPYEQYF
d_call: TRBD2; cdr3_length: 16; clone_size: few; v_call: TRBV7-9; j_call: TRBJ2-2; cdr3_nt: TGTGCCAGCAGCCCGGGGACTAGCGGATACACCGGGGAGCTGTTTTTT; cdr3_aa: CASSPGTSGYTGELFF
d_call: -; cdr3_length: 15; clone_size: -; v_call: TRBV9; j_call: TRBJ2-7; cdr3_nt: TGTGCCAGCAGCGTAGTTGCGGGGTCGACCTACGAGCAGTACTTC; cdr3_aa: CASSVVAGSTYEQYF
d_call: -; cdr3_length: 11; clone_size: -; v_call: TRBV5-1; j_call: TRBJ2-5; cdr3_nt: TGCGCCAGCATTCGGGGAGGGACCCAGTACTTC; cdr3_aa: CASIRGGTQYF
d_call: -; cdr3_length: 12; clone_size: -; v_call: TRBV5-5; j_call: TRBJ1-1; cdr3_nt: TGTGCCAGCAATTGGGGGGGCACTGAAGCTTTCTTT; cdr3_aa: CASNWGGTEAFF
d_call: TRBD1; cdr3_length: 14; clone_size: -; v_call: TRBV12-3/TRBV12-4; j_call: TRBJ2-7; cdr3_nt: TGTGCCAGCAGTTATGGGGACAGCTCCTACGAGCAGTACTTC; cdr3_aa: CASSYGDSSYEQYF
d_call: -; cdr3_length: 13; clone_size: many; v_call: TRBV6-5; j_call: TRBJ2-7; cdr3_nt: TGTGCTACTCTTAGGGACAACTCCTACGAGCAGTACTTC; cdr3_aa: CATLRDNSYEQYF
d_call: -; cdr3_length: 16; clone_size: -; v_call: TRBV19; j_call: TRBJ2-5; cdr3_nt: TGTGCCAGTAGTAACCCCGCGTGGGGTAAGGAAGAGACCCAGTACTTC; cdr3_aa: CASSNPAWGKEETQYF
d_call: -; cdr3_length: 13; clone_size: few; v_call: TRBV4-1; j_call: TRBJ2-2; cdr3_nt: TGCGCCAGCAGCCGGACTGAGACCGGGGAGCTGTTTTTT; cdr3_aa: CASSRTETGELFF
d_call: -; cdr3_length: 11; clone_size: few; v_call: TRBV4-1; j_call: TRBJ2-1; cdr3_nt: TGCGCCAGCAGCCAAGGGCTTAGGCAGTTCTTC; cdr3_aa: CASSQGLRQFF
d_call: TRBD1; cdr3_length: 15; clone_size: many; v_call: TRBV29-1; j_call: TRBJ1-3; cdr3_nt: TGCAGCGTCTCCCGGACAGGGGGTGGAAGAAACACCATATATTTT; cdr3_aa: CSVSRTGGGRNTIYF
d_call: -; cdr3_length: 12; clone_size: -; v_call: TRBV12-3/TRBV12-4; j_call: TRBJ2-1; cdr3_nt: TGTGCCAGCAGTCCCCCCTTCAATGAGCAGTTCTTC; cdr3_aa: CASSPPFNEQFF
d_call: -; cdr3_length: 12; clone_size: few; v_call: TRBV7-9; j_call: TRBJ2-7; cdr3_nt: TGTGCCAGCAGCTCCCTCGTGTACGAGCAGTACTTC; cdr3_aa: CASSSLVYEQYF
d_call: -; cdr3_length: 15; clone_size: -; v_call: TRBV12-3/TRBV12-4; j_call: TRBJ2-5; cdr3_nt: TGTGCCAGCACTCCGCGCCGGGGGGCTGGGGAGACCCAGTACTTC; cdr3_aa: CASTPRRGAGETQYF
d_call: TRBD2; cdr3_length: 15; clone_size: few; v_call: TRBV3-1; j_call: TRBJ2-1; cdr3_nt: TGTGCCAGCAGCCAGCAGGGACTAGCCTACAATGAGCAGTTCTTC; cdr3_aa: CASSQQGLAYNEQFF
d_call: TRBD1; cdr3_length: 16; clone_size: many; v_call: TRBV9; j_call: TRBJ2-4; cdr3_nt: TGTGCCAGCAGCCCTGGGACAGGGGTCACCAAAAACATTCAGTACTTC; cdr3_aa: CASSPGTGVTKNIQYF
d_call: TRBD2; cdr3_length: 17; clone_size: few; v_call: TRBV6-1; j_call: TRBJ2-1; cdr3_nt: TGTGCCAGCAGTGAATTAGCGGGGGGGACCTCCTACAATGAGCAGTTCTTC; cdr3_aa: CASSELAGGTSYNEQFF
d_call: -; cdr3_length: 14; clone_size: -; v_call: TRBV2; j_call: TRBJ2-5; cdr3_nt: TGTGCCAGCATTGTAGCGGAGTATTTAGAGACCCAGTACTTC; cdr3_aa: CASIVAEYLETQYF
d_call: -; cdr3_length: 12; clone_size: many; v_call: TRBV4-2; j_call: TRBJ2-5; cdr3_nt: TGTGCCAGCAGCCAAGGAGGGGAGACCCAGTACTTC; cdr3_aa: CASSQGGETQYF
d_call: -; cdr3_length: 15; clone_size: few; v_call: TRBV11-2; j_call: TRBJ2-3; cdr3_nt: TGTGCCAGCAGCTCTTTTCTGGAAGCCTGGAATACGCAGTATTTT; cdr3_aa: CASSSFLEAWNTQYF
d_call: -; cdr3_length: 12; clone_size: few; v_call: TRBV18; j_call: TRBJ2-7; cdr3_nt: TGTGCCAGCTCGGGACGGCCCTACGAGCAGTACTTC; cdr3_aa: CASSGRPYEQYF
d_call: -; cdr3_length: 15; clone_size: few; v_call: TRBV29-1; j_call: TRBJ2-3; cdr3_nt: TGCAGCGTTGCCGGGACTGCCGTCCCTCCAGATACGCAGTATTTT; cdr3_aa: CSVAGTAVPPDTQYF